This TCR beta chain was profiled in a study of shared clonotypes between healthy human individuals. Only CD45RO-negative cells positively selected for CCR7 counted as naive CD8 cells, so terminally differentiated effector memory CD45RA+ cells were excluded. Profiled with immunoSEQ multiplex PCR; TCRdb holds only in-frame clones, not every one. The sample lists about 590,000 clones; over 95% were seen once. From germline, CDR1 is SGDLS and CDR2 YYNGEE. V was clipped by 4 bases and J by 0 bases, with 17 bases between them. The length of the CDR3 is 16 residues. The V call is TRBV9, the J call TRBJ2-7; D is perhaps TRBD1 (5 bases). Sequencing used naive CD8+ T cells sorted from blood. This receptor was obtained from a young woman in good health. CDR3 loop: CASSPLGRGSSYEQYF. The CDR3 nucleotides are TGTGCCAGCAGCCCCCTCGGTAGGGGAAGCTCCTACGAGCAGTACTTC. Supplemented by reference TRBV9 and TRBJ2-7, the full variable domain reads DSGVTQTPKHLITATGQRVTLRCSPRSGDLSVYWYQQSLDQGLQFLIQYYNGEERAKGNILERFSAQQFPDLHSELNLSSLELGDSALYFCASSPLGRGSSYEQYFGPGTRLTVT.